The TCR beta chain described here comes from a study of cytomegalovirus exposure and HLA in healthy donors. PCR primers comprised 60 Vbeta and 13 Jbeta primers. Assay used: immunoSEQ multiplex PCR; TCRdb lists only in-frame clones, some missing. The table has under 250,000 clones, roughly 80% seen once. Study conclusions and caveats: Specificity for CMV antigens was confirmed in vitro for a few of the CMV-associated chains. Sequence variants that were highly shared formed a cluster that was likely a sequencing artifact.

Details on this clone: What it binds is unknown.

The receptor was derived from a man aged 45-60 years in good health and CMV-seronegative. Material for sequencing was PBMCs.

The CDR3 DNA follows: TGTGCCAGCAGTTTAATTCGGGACAGGGTAAACACCGGGGAGCTGTTTTTT. Encoded protein: CASSLIRDRVNTGELFF. V usage is TRBV28 and J usage is TRBJ2-2, with 9 bases identical to TRBD1. CDR3 length: 17 amino acids. Trimming took 2 bases from V and 2 from J; bases not matched to a gene: 6. Germline loops: CDR1 MDHEN, CDR2 SYDVKM. Full variable domain (missing parts from reference TRBV28 and TRBJ2-2): DVKVTQSSRYLVKRTGEKVFLECVQDMDHENMFWYRQDPGLGLRLIYFSYDVKMKEKGDIPEGYSVSREKKERFSLILESASTNQTSMYLCASSLIRDRVNTGELFFGEGSRLTVL.